These T cell receptor beta chains were read from a single sample in a study of T cells in Graves' hyperthyroidism and ophthalmopathy. TCRdb used MiXCR to reprocess the multiplex PCR reads, holding one entry per CDR3 protein. Seen here are about 360,000 distinct CDR3 sequences, roughly 13% observed once, and the top ten hold 9.2%. The source material was blood. The origin of the receptors is a woman between 18 and 29 years old with Graves' hyperthyroidism. Each CDR3 is given with its conserved first and last residue. D genes are given only for firm matches. For some rows the clone size is stated as once, few or many, or as a class when expanded; others skip it.

v_call	d_call	j_call	clone_size	cdr3_aa	cdr3_nt
TRBV25-1	NA	TRBJ1-5	few	CASSEDGHSNQPQHF	TGTGCCAGCAGTGAGGATGGCCATAGCAATCAGCCCCAGCATTTT
TRBV11-2	NA	TRBJ2-3	many	CASSLLGGVGTDTQYF	TGTGCCAGCAGCTTACTCGGGGGCGTGGGGACAGATACGCAGTATTTT
TRBV6-1	TRBD1	TRBJ1-5	once	CASSEGTGGTGDQPQHF	TGTGCCAGCAGTGAGGGGACAGGGGGCACGGGCGATCAGCCCCAGCATTTT
TRBV5-5	TRBD2	TRBJ2-1	NA	CASSWERGEYNEQFF	TGTGCCAGCAGCTGGGAGCGGGGGGAGTACAATGAGCAGTTCTTC
TRBV6-1	NA	TRBJ2-5	many	CAGATYQETQYF	TGTGCCGGGGCCACCTACCAAGAGACCCAGTACTTC
TRBV12-3/TRBV12-4	TRBD1	TRBJ2-7	many	CASSGDRGTYEQYF	TGTGCCAGCAGTGGGGACAGGGGCACCTACGAGCAGTACTTC
TRBV19	NA	TRBJ1-6	few	CASSIWTGSISYNSPLHF	TGTGCCAGTAGTATTTGGACCGGAAGCATCTCCTATAATTCACCCCTCCACTTT
TRBV28	TRBD1	TRBJ1-4	NA	CASSFGDSPNEKLFF	TGTGCCAGCAGTTTCGGGGACAGTCCTAATGAAAAACTGTTTTTT
TRBV27	NA	TRBJ2-6	many	CASSLLAEGGANVLTF	TGTGCCAGCAGTTTACTGGCGGAAGGAGGGGCCAACGTCCTGACTTTC
TRBV3-1	NA	TRBJ1-6	many	CASSLTDYNSPLHF	TGTGCCAGCAGCCTGACGGACTATAATTCACCCCTCCACTTT
TRBV11-2	NA	TRBJ2-1	NA	CASSNDHGTTYYNEQFF	TGTGCCAGCAGCAACGACCACGGGACCACCTACTACAATGAGCAGTTCTTC
TRBV2	TRBD1	TRBJ1-1	NA	CASRTGAAFF	TGTGCCAGCAGGACAGGGGCAGCTTTCTTT
TRBV9	NA	TRBJ2-1	NA	CASSVTGGPSSYNEQFF	TGTGCCAGCAGCGTGACGGGGGGCCCCAGCTCCTACAATGAGCAGTTCTTC
TRBV2	NA	TRBJ2-1	many	CASSTDSSYNEQFF	TGTGCCAGCAGTACGGACAGCTCCTACAATGAGCAGTTCTTC
TRBV6-1	TRBD1	TRBJ2-7	many	CASSGQGGAWEQYF	TGTGCCAGCAGCGGACAGGGTGGGGCGTGGGAGCAGTACTTC
TRBV29-1	NA	TRBJ1-1	many	CSVERPLMAFF	TGCAGCGTTGAGAGGCCTCTTATGGCTTTCTTT
TRBV5-1	NA	TRBJ2-3	many	CASSFGGGNAGTQYF	TGCGCCAGCAGCTTTGGGGGAGGCAACGCAGGGACGCAGTATTTT
TRBV5-6	NA	TRBJ1-5	few	CASSPSRAGWGQLQHF	TGTGCCAGCAGCCCGTCTAGGGCAGGATGGGGTCAGCTCCAGCATTTT
TRBV4-3	TRBD1	TRBJ1-2	NA	CASSPGQGMGYGYTF	TGCGCCAGCAGCCCGGGACAGGGGATGGGCTATGGCTACACCTTC
TRBV28	NA	TRBJ1-5	many	CASSLDRGYNQPQHF	TGTGCCAGCAGTTTGGATAGGGGTTATAATCAGCCCCAGCATTTT
TRBV15	TRBD2	TRBJ2-1	many	CATSRTSGEYNEQFF	TGTGCCACCAGCCGCACTAGCGGGGAATACAATGAGCAGTTCTTC
TRBV20-1	NA	TRBJ1-4	NA	CSGREGMLEKLFF	TGCAGTGGGCGGGAGGGGATGTTGGAAAAACTGTTTTTT
TRBV14	NA	TRBJ2-1	many	CASSPNPQLNEQFF	TGTGCCAGCAGCCCAAACCCCCAACTCAATGAGCAGTTCTTC
TRBV7-2	NA	TRBJ2-5	many	CASSQSYGQETQYF	TGTGCCAGCAGCCAATCATATGGCCAAGAGACCCAGTACTTC
TRBV27	NA	TRBJ1-1	NA	CASSRLLGLRNTEAFF	TGTGCCAGCAGCCGCCTTCTTGGACTTAGGAACACTGAAGCTTTCTTT
TRBV5-1	NA	TRBJ2-7	many	CASSLASSQVYEQYF	TGCGCCAGCAGCTTGGCCTCCTCCCAGGTCTACGAGCAGTACTTC
TRBV2	NA	TRBJ2-2	few	CAGNDLPGVGTGELFF	TGTGCCGGCAACGACCTCCCGGGAGTCGGGACCGGGGAGCTGTTTTTT
TRBV28	NA	TRBJ1-4	many	CASSPGRWSEKLFF	TGTGCCAGCAGTCCGGGACGGTGGTCTGAAAAACTGTTTTTT
TRBV7-8	NA	TRBJ2-7	many	CASSTRSEQYF	TGTGCCAGCAGCACACGGAGCGAGCAGTACTTC
TRBV28	TRBD1	TRBJ2-7	NA	CASSLSWDSSYEQYF	TGTGCCAGCAGTTTATCCTGGGACAGCTCCTACGAGCAGTACTTC
TRBV28	TRBD1	TRBJ2-7	NA	CASSPGDRDSQEQYF	TGTGCCAGCAGCCCAGGGGACAGGGACTCTCAGGAGCAGTACTTC
TRBV7-9	TRBD2	TRBJ2-1	NA	CASSLAGLAPNEQFF	TGTGCCAGCAGCTTAGCGGGACTAGCGCCGAATGAGCAGTTCTTC
TRBV6-1	NA	TRBJ2-4	NA	CASSDGGANKNIQYF	TGTGCCAGCAGTGATGGAGGGGCAAACAAAAACATTCAGTACTTC
TRBV30	NA	TRBJ2-3	many	CAWSVSGITDTQYF	TGTGCCTGGAGTGTGAGCGGAATAACAGATACGCAGTATTTT
TRBV12-3/TRBV12-4	TRBD1	TRBJ2-5	many	CASSLGGQSQETQYF	TGTGCCAGCAGTTTAGGGGGACAGTCACAAGAGACCCAGTACTTC
TRBV3-1	NA	TRBJ1-6	many	CASSQEVQGYSPLHF	TGTGCCAGCAGCCAAGAGGTCCAGGGCTATTCACCCCTCCACTTT
TRBV20-1	NA	TRBJ1-5	many	CSAHRDGNQPQHF	TGCAGTGCTCACAGGGATGGCAATCAGCCCCAGCATTTT
TRBV20-1	NA	TRBJ2-7	many	CSARDSGGYEQYF	TGCAGTGCTAGAGATTCCGGGGGCTACGAGCAGTACTTC
TRBV6-2/TRBV6-3	NA	TRBJ1-1	NA	CASREGFRAFF	TGTGCCAGCAGAGAGGGGTTTCGGGCTTTCTTT
TRBV6-2/TRBV6-3	NA	TRBJ2-1	many	CASRYERVFYNEQFF	TGTGCCAGCAGATACGAGCGGGTCTTTTACAATGAGCAGTTCTTC
TRBV7-2	NA	TRBJ2-7	many	CASSLGGPPYEQYF	TGTGCCAGCAGCCTCGGGGGGCCCCCCTACGAGCAGTACTTC
TRBV11-1	TRBD2	TRBJ2-3	many	CASSWAGGTDTQYF	TGTGCCAGCAGCTGGGCGGGAGGCACAGATACGCAGTATTTT
TRBV28	NA	TRBJ1-1	many	CASRTGGGFENTEAFF	TGTGCCAGCAGGACTGGGGGGGGCTTCGAGAACACTGAAGCTTTCTTT
TRBV9	NA	TRBJ1-2	few	CASSVGGGQGSGYTF	TGTGCCAGCAGCGTAGGGGGGGGCCAAGGGAGTGGCTACACCTTC
TRBV15	NA	TRBJ2-5	NA	CATSRVRSIQETQYF	TGTGCCACCAGCAGGGTACGGAGCATCCAAGAGACCCAGTACTTC
TRBV14	NA	TRBJ1-3	NA	CASSQDSSLSGNTIYF	TGTGCCAGCAGCCAAGATAGCTCCCTCTCTGGAAACACCATATATTTT
TRBV18	NA	TRBJ2-3	many	CASSPSMDQGDTQYF	TGTGCCAGCTCACCCTCGATGGATCAGGGGGATACGCAGTATTTT
TRBV10-3	NA	TRBJ2-2	NA	CAIKEGPNTGELFF	TGTGCCATCAAAGAGGGCCCGAACACCGGGGAGCTGTTTTTT
TRBV10-3	NA	TRBJ1-2	many	CAITDGQTLSNYGYTF	TGTGCCATCACTGATGGACAGACCCTATCTAACTATGGCTACACCTTC
TRBV20-1	NA	TRBJ1-6	NA	CSARETYSGAPLHF	TGCAGTGCTAGAGAGACTTACTCTGGGGCACCCCTCCACTTT
TRBV7-9	NA	TRBJ1-5	few	CASSRNQGNQPQHF	TGTGCCAGCAGCAGAAACCAGGGGAATCAGCCCCAGCATTTT
TRBV5-4	NA	TRBJ2-3	NA	CASSRMDRSTDTQYF	TGCGCCAGCAGCCGCATGGACAGAAGCACAGATACGCAGTATTTT